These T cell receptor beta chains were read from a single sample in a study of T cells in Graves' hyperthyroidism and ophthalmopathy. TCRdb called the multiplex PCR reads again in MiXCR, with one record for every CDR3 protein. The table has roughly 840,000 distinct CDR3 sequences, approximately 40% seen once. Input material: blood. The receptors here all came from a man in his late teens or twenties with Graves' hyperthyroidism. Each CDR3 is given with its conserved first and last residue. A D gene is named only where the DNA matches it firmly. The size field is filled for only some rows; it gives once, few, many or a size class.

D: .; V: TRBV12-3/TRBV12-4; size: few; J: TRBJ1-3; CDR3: CASSLIDSGNTIYF; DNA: TGTGCCAGCAGTTTAATAGACTCTGGAAACACCATATATTTT
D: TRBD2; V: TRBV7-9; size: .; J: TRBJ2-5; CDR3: CASSFESSGREAQYF; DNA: TGTGCCAGCAGCTTCGAATCCAGCGGGAGGGAGGCCCAGTACTTC
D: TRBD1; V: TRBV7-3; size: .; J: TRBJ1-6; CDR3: CASSLSPGQNSPLHF; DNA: TGTGCCAGCAGCTTATCCCCGGGACAGAATTCACCCCTCCACTTT
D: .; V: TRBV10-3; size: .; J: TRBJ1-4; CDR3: CAISEVQEDEKLLF; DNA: TGTGCCATCAGTGAAGTGCAGGAGGATGAAAAACTGCTTTTT
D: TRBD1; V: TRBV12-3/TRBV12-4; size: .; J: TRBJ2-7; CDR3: CASSPGQGRRYEQYF; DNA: TGTGCCAGCAGCCCGGGACAGGGAAGGAGATACGAGCAGTACTTC
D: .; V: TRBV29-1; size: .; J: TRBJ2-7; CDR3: CSLGGQPYEQYF; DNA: TGCAGTTTAGGAGGACAGCCCTACGAGCAGTACTTC
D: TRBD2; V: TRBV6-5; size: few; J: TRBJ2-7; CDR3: CASRSGAPPYEQYF; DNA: TGTGCCAGCAGAAGCGGGGCCCCTCCCTACGAGCAGTACTTC
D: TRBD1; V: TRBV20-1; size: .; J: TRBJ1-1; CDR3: CSASPTRDRSKTEAFF; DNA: TGCAGTGCTAGCCCAACCAGGGACAGGTCTAAAACTGAAGCTTTCTTT
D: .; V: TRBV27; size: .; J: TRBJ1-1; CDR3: CASSPAGEMGEAFF; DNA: TGTGCCAGCAGCCCCGCAGGGGAGATGGGTGAAGCTTTCTTT
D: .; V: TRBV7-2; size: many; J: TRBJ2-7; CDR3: CASSSILAVAEQYF; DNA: TGTGCCAGCAGCTCTATCCTGGCAGTGGCCGAGCAGTACTTC
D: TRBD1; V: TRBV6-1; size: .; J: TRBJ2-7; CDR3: CASSEVGTGLNSYEQYF; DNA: TGTGCCAGCAGTGAAGTGGGGACAGGCCTCAACTCCTACGAGCAGTACTTC
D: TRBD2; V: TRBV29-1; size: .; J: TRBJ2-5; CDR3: CSVGKRGEYQETQYF; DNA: TGCAGCGTGGGGAAGCGGGGGGAGTACCAAGAGACCCAGTACTTC
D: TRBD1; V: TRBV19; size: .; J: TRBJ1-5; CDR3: CASRTGTGSWQPQHF; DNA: TGTGCCAGTAGAACCGGGACAGGGTCTTGGCAGCCCCAGCATTTT
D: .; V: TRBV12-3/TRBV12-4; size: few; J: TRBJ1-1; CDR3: CASSESRLLNTEAFF; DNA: TGTGCCAGCAGTGAATCCCGACTACTGAACACTGAAGCTTTCTTT
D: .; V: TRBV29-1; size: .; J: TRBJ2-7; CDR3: CSSSFGGEQYF; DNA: TGCAGCTCGTCGTTCGGGGGCGAGCAGTACTTC
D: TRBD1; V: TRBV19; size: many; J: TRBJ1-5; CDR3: CASSIDGTGNQPQHF; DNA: TGTGCCAGTAGTATAGACGGGACAGGGAATCAGCCCCAGCATTTT
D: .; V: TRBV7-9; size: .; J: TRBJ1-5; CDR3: CASSRNLPPEPQHF; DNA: TGTGCCAGCAGCCGCAATCTCCCGCCGGAGCCCCAGCATTTT
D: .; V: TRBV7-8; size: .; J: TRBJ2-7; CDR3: CASSLRGGTYEQYF; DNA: TGTGCCAGCAGCTTAAGAGGGGGAACCTACGAGCAGTACTTC
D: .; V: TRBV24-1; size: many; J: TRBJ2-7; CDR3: CATSDRTRTYEQYF; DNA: TGTGCCACCAGTGATCGGACCCGGACCTACGAGCAGTACTTC
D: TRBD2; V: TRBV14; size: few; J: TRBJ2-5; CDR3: CASSQDKAGVAQETQYF; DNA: TGTGCCAGCAGCCAAGATAAGGCGGGAGTGGCCCAGGAGACCCAGTACTTC
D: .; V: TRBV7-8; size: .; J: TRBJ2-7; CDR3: CASSLTEGSPYEQYF; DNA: TGTGCCAGCAGCTTAACCGAAGGGTCTCCCTACGAGCAGTACTTC
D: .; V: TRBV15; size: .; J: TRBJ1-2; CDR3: CATFTGFYGYTF; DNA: TGTGCCACATTTACAGGGTTCTATGGCTACACCTTC
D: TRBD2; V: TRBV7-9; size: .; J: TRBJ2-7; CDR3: CASGASGDTYEQYF; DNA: TGTGCCAGCGGGGCTAGCGGGGACACCTACGAGCAGTACTTC
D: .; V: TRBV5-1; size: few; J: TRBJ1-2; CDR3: CASSLEPPGTLYGYTF; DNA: TGCGCCAGCAGCTTGGAGCCTCCCGGGACTTTATATGGCTACACCTTC
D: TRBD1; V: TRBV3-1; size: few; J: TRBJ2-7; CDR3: CASSQTGTVYEQYF; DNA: TGTGCCAGCAGCCAAACCGGGACAGTCTACGAGCAGTACTTC
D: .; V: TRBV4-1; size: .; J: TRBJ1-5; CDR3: CASSQAGANQPQHF; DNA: TGCGCCAGCAGCCAAGCAGGGGCCAATCAGCCCCAGCATTTT
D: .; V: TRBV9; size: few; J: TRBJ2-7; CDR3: CASSVEAGGAYEQYF; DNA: TGTGCCAGCAGCGTAGAAGCAGGGGGGGCCTACGAGCAGTACTTC
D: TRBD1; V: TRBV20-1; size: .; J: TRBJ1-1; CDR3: CSALDREGAFF; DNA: TGCAGTGCCCTAGACAGGGAGGGAGCTTTCTTT
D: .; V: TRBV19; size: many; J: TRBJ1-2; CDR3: CATNLAGRDGYTF; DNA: TGTGCCACGAACCTGGCCGGCCGCGATGGCTACACCTTC
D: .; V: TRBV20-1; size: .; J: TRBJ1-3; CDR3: CSAIGGAGNTIYF; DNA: TGCAGTGCTATCGGGGGCGCCGGAAACACCATATATTTT
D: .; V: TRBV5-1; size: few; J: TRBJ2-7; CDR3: CASSLEGYQSYEQYF; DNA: TGCGCCAGCAGCTTGGAAGGTTACCAGTCCTACGAGCAGTACTTC